Below, 11 T cell receptor beta chains from the same sample are listed, as sequenced in a study of blood T cell repertoires in COVID-19 (dated by TCRdb to 2020 to 2022). Library construction relied on the immunoSEQ multiplex PCR assay. This immuneACCESS table, as held by TCRdb, lists in-frame sequences with V and J called but not all clones. Of the missing ones, under half trace to an unresolved V gene in checked studies; the others have no known cause. Counted in this sample were some 110,000 clones; approximately 85% of them appeared once. Of the sample, 3.2% falls within the top ten clones. What was sequenced was peripheral blood. These receptors were collected from a woman of 80 years or more with COVID-19, enrolled during active disease.

The chain joins TRBV7-8 to TRBJ1-6; D possibly corresponds to TRBD1 (5 bases). Germline assignment: CDR1 SGHVS and CDR2 FQNEAQ. Trimming left V 3 bases short and J 7 bases short, with 10 bases between. There are 14 residues in the CDR3. CDR3 region: CASSLGLENSPLHF. The CDR3 coding sequence is TGTGCCAGCAGCTTGGGACTGGAAAATTCACCCCTCCACTTT. Full variable domain (remainder filled in from reference TRBV7-8 and TRBJ1-6): GAGVSQSPRYKVAKRGQDVALRCDPISGHVSLFWYQQALGQGPEFLTYFQNEAQLDKSGLPSDRFFAERPEGSVSTLKIQRTQQEDSAVYLCASSLGLENSPLHFGNGTRLTVT.

The rearrangement uses TRBV19 and TRBJ1-5; 8 bases agree with TRBD1. The CDR3 spans 16 residues. V trimming: 5 bases; J trimming: 4 bases; junction bases outside the gene matches: 10. Germline CDR1 reads LNHDA; CDR2 reads SQIVND (reference sequence). CDR3 amino acids: CASSGPTGVQNQPQHF. CDR3 DNA: TGTGCCAGTAGTGGTCCGACAGGGGTCCAAAATCAGCCCCAGCATTTT. The full variable domain, its missing parts supplied by reference TRBV19 and TRBJ1-5, is DGGITQSPKYLFRKEGQNVTLSCEQNLNHDAMYWYRQDPGQGLRLIYYSQIVNDFQKGDIAEGYSVSREKKESFPLTVTSAQKNPTAFYLCASSGPTGVQNQPQHFGDGTRLSIL.

V gene TRBV5-5 combines with J gene TRBJ2-7; tentatively, D is TRBD1 (6 bases). The germline V gene has CDR1 SGHKS and CDR2 YYEKEE (reference sequence). CDR3 length: 14 amino acids. V lost 0 bases, J lost 2 bases, and 9 bases lay in between. Written as DNA, the CDR3 is TGTGCCAGCAGCTTGGTACAGGGTACCTACGAGCAGTACTTC. It yields the protein CASSLVQGTYEQYF.

The chain links TRBV5-1 to TRBJ2-7; 8 bases line up with TRBD2. This CDR3 region has 15 residues. Per germline, CDR1 SGHRS and CDR2 YFSETQ. Trimming removed 3 bases from V and 5 bases from J; junction bases left unmatched: 10. CDR3 bases: TGCGCCAGCAGCTCCACCGGGACTAGTAACCACGAGCAGTACTTC. It translates to CASSSTGTSNHEQYF.

This chain connects TRBV3-1 (or the pseudogene TRBV3-2) to TRBJ1-4; no reliable D call. Trimming removed 0 bases at V and 8 bases at J, with 19 bases between. This CDR3 is built from 17 residues. Germline V gene sequence: CDR1 LGHDT, CDR2 YNNKEL (reference sequence). CDR3 amino acids: CASSQDQPTWSQEKLFF. The CDR3 DNA reads as TGTGCCAGCAGCCAAGACCAACCCACATGGTCGCAGGAAAAACTGTTTTTT.

The V gene is TRBV18, the J gene TRBJ2-1; D gene unclear. CDR3 length: 14 amino acids. Per the germline V gene, CDR1 is KGHSH and CDR2 is LQKENI. V lost 0 bases and J lost 5, with 8 bases in between. The DNA of the CDR3 is TGTGCCAGCTCACCACCAATGGCCGACAATGAGCAGTTCTTC. It specifies CASSPPMADNEQFF.

V is TRBV10-3 and J is TRBJ1-1; no reliable D call. V lost 7 bases and J 3 bases, leaving 12 bases between the germline ends. Germline CDR1 ENHRY, CDR2 SYGVKD. The CDR3 consists of 13 residues. DNA for the CDR3: TGTGCCATCACCCTGAGCATCGACACTGAAGCTTTCTTT. It translates to CAITLSIDTEAFF.

This clone is a singleton in its sample. The chain links TRBV7-2 to TRBJ2-2, with a possible D match to TRBD2 (6 bases). Germline CDR1 SGHTA, CDR2 FQGNSA. The V end was cut by 6 bases, the J end by 4 bases, with 9 bases between. There are 13 residues in the CDR3. In DNA form, the CDR3 reads TGTGCCAGCAGGGAGGGGACCACCGGGGAGCTGTTTTTT. This gives the protein CASREGTTGELFF.

The chain recombines TRBV29-1 with TRBJ2-3; no firm D call. The CDR3 spans 12 residues. From germline, CDR1 is SQVTM and CDR2 ANQGSEA. Trimming removed 5 bases at V and 4 bases at J, with 10 bases between. DNA of the CDR3: TGCAGCGTTCAGGAATTTGCAGATACGCAGTATTTT. Its translation is CSVQEFADTQYF.

The genes are TRBV7-2 and TRBJ2-5; D is undetermined. Looked up from germline, CDR1 is SGHTA and CDR2 is FQGNSA. Trimming pared 1 base from V and 4 bases from J, leaving 16 bases between. This CDR3 has 16 amino acids. The CDR3 nucleotides are TGTGCCAGCAGCTTAGATGGGCGCTCCGACGCAGAGACCCAGTACTTC. This sequence encodes CASSLDGRSDAETQYF.

In this sample, this clone turned up once. J is TRBJ2-7 and V is TRBV27; 14 nucleotides match TRBD2. The length of the CDR3 is 18 residues. V lost 2 bases and J lost 4; bases outside the gene matches: 10. The V gene's germline CDR1 is MNHEY and CDR2 SMNVEV (reference sequence). DNA for the CDR3: TGTGCCAGCAGTTTAGCAGGACTAGCGGGAGGCCATCGATACGAGCAGTACTTC. It yields the protein CASSLAGLAGGHRYEQYF.